The next 32 T cell receptor beta chains were all read from a single sample in a study of PD-L1 blockade in urothelial cancer. Clones were sequenced by immunoSEQ multiplex PCR, and TCRdb holds only the in-frame ones, with some missing. The table includes about 43,000 clones, about 80% detected once. Stated time point: peripheral blood 6 weeks after treatment start. Here the sequenced sample was PBMCs, taken around atezolizumab (anti-PD-L1) treatment. Every receptor here comes from a man aged 60-69 years with urothelial cancer.

The chain is built from TRBV19 and TRBJ1-3; weak D call: TRBD1 (6 bases). V was shortened by 11 bases and J by 0 bases, with 14 bases between the two germline ends. Germline V lookup: CDR1 LNHDA, CDR2 SQIVND (reference sequence). The CDR3 runs 14 residues. This chain's CDR3 is CAGNSDSSGNTIYF. In DNA form, the CDR3 reads TGTGCCGGTAACTCGGACAGCTCTGGAAACACCATATATTTT.

This chain joins TRBV27 and TRBJ1-2; D ambiguous. Trimming took off 0 bases at V and 8 bases at J, with 16 bases between the two ends. This CDR3 has 15 residues. Germline-derived CDR1 and CDR2 are MNHEY and SMNVEV (reference sequence). For the CDR3, the DNA is TGTGCCAGCAGTTTATCTGCGGCCCTCGGGGAGGGCTACACCTTC. Residues: CASSLSAALGEGYTF.

V and J are TRBV11-2 and TRBJ2-3; the match to TRBD2 covers 9 bases. V lost 2 bases to trimming and J lost 5 bases; unmatched junction nucleotides: 5. The CDR3 is made up of 15 amino acids. CDR1 and CDR2 (germline): SGHAT, FQNNGV. This chain's CDR3 is CASSLRRGGGDTQYF. In nucleotides, the CDR3 is TGTGCCAGCAGCTTAAGGCGGGGGGGCGGAGATACGCAGTATTTT.

The chain combines TRBV5-8 with TRBJ1-5, with no clear D. V was cut by 4 bases and J by 3 bases, with 11 bases left in between. The CDR3 sequence is 14 residues long. The V gene's germline CDR1 is SGHTS and CDR2 YDEGEE. The CDR3 nucleotides are TGTGCCAGCAGCCACGTGCAGATCAATCAGCCCCAGCATTTT. Translating it yields CASSHVQINQPQHF.

The V and J genes are TRBV4-1 and TRBJ2-7; 11 bases are shared with TRBD1. The CDR3 length is 15 residues. V lost 4 bases to trimming and J lost 3 bases; unmatched junction nucleotides: 5. The germline CDR1 and CDR2 sequences are MGHRA and YSYEKL. Written as DNA, the CDR3 is TGCGCCAGCAGCCTAGGACAGGGGGCACGCTACGAGCAGTACTTC. It is translated as CASSLGQGARYEQYF.

The chain carries TRBV6-6 and TRBJ2-7, with TRBD2 as a possible D gene (5 bases). The CDR3 totals 13 residues. The germline V gene encodes CDR1 MNHNY and CDR2 SVGAGI (reference sequence). Trimming removed 5 bases at V and 0 bases at J, with 8 bases between. CDR3 region: CASSRGLSYEQYF. DNA of the CDR3: TGTGCCAGCAGTCGCGGACTCTCCTACGAGCAGTACTTC.

The chain employs TRBV4-1 and TRBJ1-4; unclear D gene. This CDR3 is 14 amino acids long. Trimming left V 8 bases short and J 0 bases short, with 10 bases between. The germline gives CDR1 MGHRA, CDR2 YSYEKL. Here the CDR3 reads CASRSGATNEKLFF. The CDR3 bases are TGCGCCAGCCGATCGGGAGCAACTAATGAAAAACTGTTTTTT.

This chain links TRBV5-4 with TRBJ2-3; tentative D call: TRBD2 (7 bases). Trimming stripped 0 bases from V and 4 bases from J, with 15 bases between. The CDR3 has 16 residues. Germline-derived CDR1 and CDR2 are SGHNT and YYREEE (reference sequence). CDR3 region: CASSLEAGAPPDTQYF. Here the CDR3 DNA reads TGTGCCAGCAGCTTGGAGGCGGGGGCGCCCCCAGATACGCAGTATTTT.

This clone was seen only a few times. This rearrangement joins TRBV4-2 to TRBJ1-3; 10 bases map to TRBD1. The germline gives CDR1 LGHNA, CDR2 YNFKEQ. The CDR3 has 15 amino acids. The V and J ends lost 4 bases and 3 bases, in that order; junction bases with no gene match: 3. CDR3: CASSPGQGFGNTIYF. The CDR3 DNA sequence: TGTGCCAGCAGCCCGGGACAGGGGTTTGGAAACACCATATATTTT.

This chain links TRBV10-3 with TRBJ2-3; D might be TRBD1 (5 bases). CDR3 length equals 14 residues. Per germline, CDR1 ENHRY and CDR2 SYGVKD. V gave up 4 bases and J gave up 6 bases, with 14 bases separating them. The CDR3 sequence is CAISVGQPGDTQYF. Here the CDR3 DNA reads TGTGCCATCAGTGTGGGCCAGCCAGGGGATACGCAGTATTTT.

This sequence joins TRBV29-1 and TRBJ1-2; TRBD1 matches at 8 bases. The trim removed 4 bases at V and 4 bases at J, leaving 8 bases unmatched. Germline V gives CDR1 SQVTM, CDR2 ANQGSEA. CDR3 length: 14 residues. Here the CDR3 reads CSVGDGQGTYGYTF. The CDR3 nucleotides read TGCAGCGTTGGAGACGGACAGGGTACCTATGGCTACACCTTC. The complete variable domain, with remaining parts taken from reference TRBV29-1 and TRBJ1-2, reads SAVISQKPSRDICQRGTSLTIQCQVDSQVTMMFWYRQQPGQSLTLIATANQGSEATYESGFVIDKFPISRPNLTFSTLTVSNMSPEDSSIYLCSVGDGQGTYGYTFGSGTRLTVV.

V usage is TRBV5-1 and J usage is TRBJ1-5; 7 bases agree with TRBD1. This CDR3 is 17 amino acids long. V lost 5 bases, J lost 3 bases, and 14 bases stayed unmatched. Germline values: CDR1 SGHRS, CDR2 YFSETQ. CDR3: CASSPTPRQGYNQPQHF. The CDR3 DNA is TGCGCCAGCAGTCCCACCCCCCGACAGGGTTACAATCAGCCCCAGCATTTT.

The chain joins TRBV19 to TRBJ1-1, with D possibly being TRBD1 (6 bases). The CDR3 consists of 14 residues. The germline V and J ends were trimmed by 4 bases and 5 bases, with 14 bases remaining between them. The germline V gene encodes CDR1 LNHDA and CDR2 SQIVND (reference sequence). The CDR3, as DNA: TGTGCCAGTAGTACAGCAGGGGATGGGACTGAAGCTTTCTTT. The encoded protein is CASSTAGDGTEAFF.

The chain joins TRBV5-5 to TRBJ1-2, with TRBD1 identical over 7 bases. The CDR3 sequence is 15 residues long. Germline V gene sequence: CDR1 SGHKS, CDR2 YYEKEE (reference sequence). J was trimmed by 0 bases and V by 1 base; bases with no gene match: 3. The CDR3 DNA is TGTGCCAGCAGCTTGTTGGGACAGCCTAACTATGGCTACACCTTC. It translates to CASSLLGQPNYGYTF.

The rearrangement joins TRBV9 to TRBJ2-5; TRBD2 matches at 8 bases. With V trimmed by 3 bases and J by 4 bases, 5 bases remained unmatched. This CDR3 is 14 amino acids long. Germline V gene sequence: CDR1 SGDLS, CDR2 YYNGEE. This CDR3 is CASSAGLARETQYF. The CDR3, as DNA: TGTGCCAGCAGCGCCGGACTAGCACGAGAGACCCAGTACTTC. The full variable domain, completed using reference TRBV9 and TRBJ2-5, is DSGVTQTPKHLITATGQRVTLRCSPRSGDLSVYWYQQSLDQGLQFLIQYYNGEERAKGNILERFSAQQFPDLHSELNLSSLELGDSALYFCASSAGLARETQYFGPGTRLLVL.

The V call is TRBV6-5, the J call TRBJ1-1, with 8 bases that match TRBD1. J lost 10 bases, V lost 6 bases, and 4 bases had no gene match. Germline values: CDR1 MNHEY, CDR2 SVGAGI. There are 11 residues in the CDR3. In DNA form, the CDR3 reads TGTGCCAGCAGAACTACAGGGGGAGCTTTCTTT. Amino acids: CASRTTGGAFF.

In DNA form, the CDR3 reads TGCGCCAGCAGTGTTGACAGGGGGTCCTACGAGCAGTACTTC. This translates into CASSVDRGSYEQYF. The chain has TRBV10-1 and TRBJ2-7; 9 bases map to TRBD1. Germline assignment: CDR1 WNHNN and CDR2 SYGVQD (reference sequence). V shed 4 bases and J 1 base; nucleotides not matched to a gene: 2. This CDR3 is 14 amino acids long.

The CDR3 DNA follows: TGTGCCAGCAGTTTATTGAGTCAGGGTAACACAGTCCATCAGCCCCAGCATTTT. Its translation: CASSLLSQGNTVHQPQHF. The rearrangement links TRBV28 to TRBJ1-5, with D maybe TRBD1 (5 bases). Trimming stripped 1 base from V and 5 bases from J, with 21 bases between. Germline CDR1 MDHEN, CDR2 SYDVKM. This CDR3 region has 18 residues.

This chain joins TRBV9 and TRBJ1-5; a possible D gene is TRBD1 (5 bases). The V gene lost 4 bases and the J gene lost 8 bases, with 13 bases spanning the gap. Germline V gene lookup returns CDR1 SGDLS and CDR2 YYNGEE. The CDR3 has 13 amino acids. CDR3 DNA sequence: TGTGCCAGCAGCCTCCAGGGCGGGGAGCCCCAGCATTTT. Protein: CASSLQGGEPQHF.

This clone was seen a single time. The J gene is TRBJ2-3, the V gene TRBV21-1; TRBD2, as called in the table, went unchecked against the DNA. TRBV21-1 is a pseudogene locus. This CDR3 has 16 residues. The CDR3 here is CASSPHRRGSTDTQYF. CDR3 DNA sequence: TGTGCCAGCAGCCCGCACCGGCGGGGGTCTACAGATACGCAGTATTTT.

The chain carries TRBV27 and TRBJ1-2, with D possibly TRBD1 on 6 matching bases. This CDR3 has 14 amino acids. CDR1 and CDR2 from the germline V gene are MNHEY and SMNVEV (reference sequence). The V end was cut by 5 bases, the J end by 4 bases, with 14 bases between. The CDR3 is CASSVGGRGYGYTF. DNA for the CDR3: TGTGCCAGCAGTGTCGGGGGGCGGGGCTATGGCTACACCTTC.

This chain joins TRBV7-6 and TRBJ2-3, with TRBD2 as a possible D gene (6 bases). CDR3 length: 14 residues. The V end lost 4 bases, the J end lost 7 bases, and 15 bases lay between the germline ends. Germline loops: CDR1 SGHVS, CDR2 FNYEAQ. The CDR3 sequence: CASSSGGAANTQYF. Written as DNA, the CDR3 is TGTGCCAGCAGCTCCGGAGGGGCTGCTAATACGCAGTATTTT.

This CDR3 is CASSRDSYYGYTF. The CDR3 DNA sequence: TGTGCCAGTAGTAGGGACAGTTACTATGGCTACACCTTC. The rearrangement joins TRBV19 to TRBJ1-2; 7 positions agree with TRBD1. The CDR3 length is 13 residues. CDR1 and CDR2 (germline): LNHDA, SQIVND (reference sequence). V lost 4 bases and J lost 3; bases outside the gene matches: 2.

The V call is TRBV28, the J call TRBJ1-1; the D gene is possibly TRBD1 (6 bases). With 6 bases removed from V and 12 bases from J, the gap between germline ends came to 17 bases. CDR1 and CDR2 (germline): MDHEN, SYDVKM. The length of the CDR3 is 12 residues. This CDR3 reads CASSVETGFTFF. The CDR3 nucleotides read TGTGCCAGCAGCGTCGAAACAGGGTTCACTTTCTTT. The whole variable domain, filled in from reference TRBV28 and TRBJ1-1, reads DVKVTQSSRYLVKRTGEKVFLECVQDMDHENMFWYRQDPGLGLRLIYFSYDVKMKEKGDIPEGYSVSREKKERFSLILESASTNQTSMYLCASSVETGFTFFGQGTRLTVV.

This rearrangement joins TRBV2 to TRBJ2-7, with 10 bases that match TRBD1. V trimming: 2 bases; J trimming: 1 base; junction bases outside the gene matches: 5. Looked up from germline, CDR1 is SNHLY and CDR2 is FYNNEI. The CDR3 contains 16 residues. CDR3 coding DNA: TGTGCCAGCAGTGAACCTCGGACAGGGGGGTCCTACGAGCAGTACTTC. Residues: CASSEPRTGGSYEQYF.

This clone ranks as medium-sized. The V call is TRBV19, the J call TRBJ2-7; TRBD1 matches at 7 bases. From germline, CDR1 is LNHDA and CDR2 SQIVND (reference sequence). V shed 3 bases and J 2 bases; nucleotides not matched to a gene: 16. The CDR3 runs 18 residues. The CDR3 here is CASSILQDMQGDTYEQYF. The CDR3 DNA follows: TGTGCCAGTAGTATTCTTCAGGACATGCAGGGGGATACCTACGAGCAGTACTTC.

The CDR3 loop reads CASSQAPLATDTQYF. The CDR3 nucleotides read TGCGCCAGCAGCCAAGCGCCACTAGCGACAGATACGCAGTATTTT. The rearrangement joins TRBV4-1 to TRBJ2-3; TRBD2 aligns across 7 bases. This CDR3 comprises 15 residues. Per germline, CDR1 MGHRA and CDR2 YSYEKL. With 1 base clipped from V and 3 bases from J, the junction kept 4 bases outside the gene matches.

The rearrangement links TRBV5-1 to TRBJ1-4; D may be TRBD1 (6 bases). The CDR3 spans 14 residues. V was cut by 4 bases and J by 8 bases, with 15 bases left in between. Germline lookup yields CDR1 SGHRS and CDR2 YFSETQ. The CDR3 region is CASSTDGQTEKLFF. The CDR3 nucleotides read TGCGCCAGCAGCACGGATGGACAGACCGAAAAACTGTTTTTT. The variable domain in full, completed from reference TRBV5-1 and TRBJ1-4, reads KAGVTQTPRYLIKTRGQQVTLSCSPISGHRSVSWYQQTPGQGLQFLFEYFSETQRNKGNFPGRFSGRQFSNSRSEMNVSTLELGDSALYLCASSTDGQTEKLFFGSGTQLSVL.

This clone was found a few times. This chain uses TRBV6-1 with TRBJ2-7, with D perhaps matching TRBD1 (7 bases). The CDR3 runs 15 residues. Germline-derived CDR1 and CDR2 are MNHNS and SASEGT. Trimming shortened V by 9 bases and J by 2 bases, and 20 bases separated the two germline ends. CDR3 sequence reads: CASIPGGGETYEQYF. The CDR3 bases are TGTGCCAGTATTCCTGGAGGGGGCGAGACCTACGAGCAGTACTTC.

The chain recombines TRBV5-6 with TRBJ2-7; maybe TRBD1 (5 bases). V lost 4 bases, J lost 3 bases, and 11 bases lay in between. There are 13 residues in the CDR3. CDR1 is SGHDT and CDR2 is YYEEEE in the germline V gene. The CDR3 DNA reads as TGTGCCAGCAGCATTGACAGATACTACGAGCAGTACTTC. This translates into CASSIDRYYEQYF.

The chain recombines TRBV11-2 with TRBJ2-7; tentative D call: TRBD1 (6 bases). The CDR3 consists of 12 residues. Per the germline V gene, CDR1 is SGHAT and CDR2 is FQNNGV. Trimming stripped 4 bases from V and 3 bases from J, with 7 bases between. CDR3 sequence (DNA): TGTGCCAGCAGCTCGGACAGCTACGAGCAGTACTTC. Translation: CASSSDSYEQYF.

The chain joins TRBV2 to TRBJ2-2; the match to TRBD2 covers 10 bases. CDR1 is SNHLY, CDR2 FYNNEI, per germline. V shed 3 bases, J shed 4 bases, and the junction held 11 bases outside the gene matches. This CDR3 comprises 18 residues. CDR3 amino acids: CASSEGLAGEWGTGELFF. The CDR3 DNA sequence: TGTGCCAGCAGTGAGGGCCTAGCGGGGGAGTGGGGCACCGGGGAGCTGTTTTTT. Using reference TRBV2 and TRBJ2-2 for the parts outside the CDR3, the full variable domain is EPEVTQTPSHQVTQMGQEVILRCVPISNHLYFYWYRQILGQKVEFLVSFYNNEISEKSEIFDDQFSVERPDGSNFTLKIRSTKLEDSAMYFCASSEGLAGEWGTGELFFGEGSRLTVL.